These 26 T cell receptor beta chains came from one sample sequenced in a study of blood T cells in healthy people across ages. Using a J-beta primer mix together with a sample-barcoded 5' primer, a second PCR was run for about 6 to 11 cycles. TCRdb recomputed calls from the 5' RACE reads with MiXCR, one row per CDR3 protein. The sample records 1.5 million to 2 million distinct CDR3 sequences, roughly 30% being singletons. The sequenced sample consisted of blood. These receptors all come from a woman between 25 and 40 years old in good health.

This clonotype was detected only a few times. The genes are TRBV7-2 and TRBJ2-7, with D hard to call. The CDR3 runs 16 residues. Germline assignment: CDR1 SGHTA and CDR2 FQGNSA. V was cut by 1 base and J by 6 bases, with 19 bases left in between. CDR3 loop: CASSLGSLGSGSEQYF. DNA for the CDR3: TGTGCCAGCAGCTTAGGGTCCCTCGGTTCTGGATCCGAGCAGTACTTC.

The J gene is TRBJ2-3, the V gene TRBV7-2, with 11 positions matching TRBD2. Germline-derived CDR1 and CDR2 are SGHTA and FQGNSA. The CDR3 runs 17 residues. With V trimmed by 1 base and J by 5 bases, 8 bases remained unmatched. The DNA for the CDR3 is TGTGCCAGCAGCTTAGTTTCGGTAGCGGGAGGGGTAGATACGCAGTATTTT. This encodes CASSLVSVAGGVDTQYF.

This clonotype was observed at least ten times. The genes are TRBV4-1 and TRBJ2-5; 14 bases are a match to TRBD2. CDR1 is MGHRA and CDR2 is YSYEKL in the germline V gene. CDR3 length equals 16 residues. V lost 2 bases and J lost 4; bases outside the gene matches: 3. This chain's CDR3 is CASSQLGLAGVETQYF. Written as DNA, the CDR3 is TGCGCCAGCAGCCAACTGGGACTAGCGGGGGTAGAGACCCAGTACTTC.

The chain joins TRBV20-1 to TRBJ1-1, with D unclear. The V end lost 1 base, the J end lost 1 base, and 10 bases lay between the germline ends. In germline, CDR1 is DFQATT, CDR2 SNEGSKA (reference sequence). The CDR3 loop spans 14 amino acids. Here the CDR3 reads CSARAGIWNTEAFF. The CDR3 DNA is TGCAGTGCTAGAGCTGGCATTTGGAACACTGAAGCTTTCTTT.

This clonotype is a singleton in its sample. The chain links TRBV7-9 to TRBJ1-1, with TRBD1 identical over 12 bases. Germline CDR1 reads SEHNR; CDR2 reads FQNEAQ (reference sequence). Unmatched junction bases numbered 6, after V lost 8 bases and J lost 5 bases. The CDR3 consists of 14 residues. As DNA, the CDR3 is TGTGCCAGCGGGGACAGGGGGCGAGCGACTGAAGCTTTCTTT. It yields the protein CASGDRGRATEAFF.

This clonotype has at least ten counts. The chain links TRBV28 to TRBJ1-4; 9 bases are a match to TRBD1. Per germline, CDR1 MDHEN and CDR2 SYDVKM. Trimming removed 5 bases from V and 5 bases from J; junction bases left unmatched: 3. This CDR3 has 14 residues. The CDR3 protein is CASSQTGGNEKLFF. For the CDR3, the DNA is TGTGCCAGCAGTCAGACAGGGGGGAATGAAAAACTGTTTTTT.

This clonotype was observed a handful of times. V is TRBV6-6 and J is TRBJ1-1, with TRBD1 as a possible D gene (6 bases). The V and J ends lost 7 bases and 6 bases respectively, with 15 bases between them. Germline CDR1 MNHNY, CDR2 SVGAGI (reference sequence). This CDR3 contains 13 residues. CDR3: CASIKDSPAEAFF. The DNA of the CDR3 is TGTGCCAGCATTAAGGACAGTCCCGCTGAAGCTTTCTTT.

Many counts were recorded for this clonotype. The genes are TRBV20-1 and TRBJ1-1; tentative D call: TRBD1 (5 bases). CDR3 length equals 12 residues. V lost 6 bases to trimming and J lost 2 bases, with 10 bases between them. CDR1 and CDR2 from the germline V gene are DFQATT and SNEGSKA (reference sequence). DNA of the CDR3: TGCAGTGCGGGGGGGACTAACACTGAAGCTTTCTTT. Its protein product is CSAGGTNTEAFF.

This clonotype showed up many times. The genes are TRBV4-2 and TRBJ2-1; the match to TRBD2 covers 13 bases. The germline V gene has CDR1 LGHNA and CDR2 YNFKEQ. Losses at the gene ends were 1 base for V and 5 bases for J; bases not matched to a gene: 5. The CDR3 contains 17 residues. The CDR3 loop is CASSQALGLAGDNEQFF. The DNA of the CDR3 is TGTGCCAGCAGCCAAGCTTTAGGACTAGCGGGGGACAATGAGCAGTTCTTC.

This clonotype was detected many times. The CDR3 DNA reads TGTGCCAGCAGCCCCACTACCGGCTACGAGCAGTACTTC. Translated, it gives CASSPTTGYEQYF. The chain carries TRBV12-3 or TRBV12-4 and TRBJ2-7; D is uncertain. The CDR3 loop spans 13 amino acids. V shed 6 bases and J shed 3 bases, with 12 bases lying between them.

This clonotype was seen a handful of times. V is TRBV20-1 and J is TRBJ2-2; tentative D call: TRBD1 (5 bases). The CDR3 covers 13 residues. Trimming removed 2 bases at V and 4 bases at J, with 8 bases between. Looked up from germline, CDR1 is DFQATT and CDR2 is SNEGSKA (reference sequence). In nucleotides, the CDR3 is TGCAGTGCTAGACAGGGCGCCACCGGGGAGCTGTTTTTT. This sequence encodes CSARQGATGELFF.

This clonotype appeared a few times. The V gene is TRBV11-2, the J gene TRBJ2-3, with 10 bases fitting TRBD2. The CDR3 sequence is 13 residues long. With 10 bases clipped from V and 4 bases from J, the junction kept 5 bases outside the gene matches. From germline, CDR1 is SGHAT and CDR2 FQNNGV. In DNA form, the CDR3 reads TGTGCCACCGGGACTAGCGCCCCAGATACGCAGTATTTT. This gives the protein CATGTSAPDTQYF.

The rearrangement links TRBV19 to TRBJ2-1; 11 nucleotides match TRBD2. Trimming at V came to 6 bases and at J to 5 bases, leaving 9 bases not matched to a gene. CDR1 and CDR2 from the germline V gene are LNHDA and SQIVND (reference sequence). There are 16 residues in the CDR3. In DNA, the CDR3 is TGTGCCAGTAGGGGGCTTAGCGGGAGGGATCACAATGAGCAGTTCTTC. This gives the protein CASRGLSGRDHNEQFF.

This clonotype was found many times. The chain employs TRBV27 and TRBJ2-7; 9 positions match TRBD1. CDR1 MNHEY and CDR2 SMNVEV come from the germline V gene (reference sequence). J lost 6 bases, V lost 3 bases, and 6 bases had no gene match. The CDR3 runs to 14 residues. The CDR3 sequence is CASSFRDREGEQYF. CDR3 sequence (DNA): TGTGCCAGCAGTTTCCGGGACAGGGAAGGCGAGCAGTACTTC.

This clonotype was seen a few times. This sequence joins TRBV20-1 and TRBJ1-5; D is perhaps TRBD1 (6 bases). There are 14 residues in the CDR3. Germline CDR1 and CDR2: DFQATT and SNEGSKA (reference sequence). Trimming stripped 6 bases from V and 2 bases from J, with 14 bases between. The CDR3 DNA reads TGCAGTGCCACCACAGGGTATGGCAATCAGCCCCAGCATTTT. Translated: CSATTGYGNQPQHF.

This clonotype was counted at least ten times. This chain uses TRBV5-1 with TRBJ2-7; TRBD1 is a possible D gene (5 bases). The germline V gene has CDR1 SGHRS and CDR2 YFSETQ. V lost 2 bases and J lost 0, with 12 bases in between. CDR3 length equals 15 residues. CDR3 in DNA: TGCGCCAGCAGCTTAACAGGACGCGACTCCTACGAGCAGTACTTC. Amino acids: CASSLTGRDSYEQYF.

A note on this clonotype: Since a much larger clone is just one base distant, this may be a read error. V is TRBV12-3 or TRBV12-4 and J is TRBJ2-5; D is undetermined. V was shortened by 3 bases and J by 5 bases, with 10 bases between the two germline ends. CDR3 length: 13 amino acids. CDR3: CASSFSACETQYF. The CDR3, as DNA: TGTGCCAGCAGTTTTTCCGCTTGCGAGACCCAGTACTTC.

On this clonotype itself: Germline and junction disagree at one end, which may indicate a read error. The genes are TRBV18 and TRBJ2-7; D uncertain. CDR1 is KGHSH, CDR2 LQKENI, per germline. The CDR3 loop spans 14 amino acids. CDR3 amino acids: CASPPQDTAYEQYF. CDR3 DNA: TGTGCCAGCCCACCACAAGACACAGCCTACGAGCAGTACTTC.

This clonotype occurred many times. The chain couples TRBV9 to TRBJ1-4; the D is unclear. Trimming took off 3 bases at V and 8 bases at J, with 17 bases between the two ends. The CDR3 covers 15 residues. CDR1 is SGDLS and CDR2 is YYNGEE in the germline V gene. The CDR3 nucleotides read TGTGCCAGCAGCGCCACGGACGGCCGAATGGAAAAACTGTTTTTT. This encodes CASSATDGRMEKLFF.

This clonotype has a count of ten or more. This chain joins TRBV10-3 and TRBJ2-7; perhaps TRBD1 as D (5 bases). V was clipped by 4 bases and J by 1 base, with 8 bases between them. CDR1 is ENHRY, CDR2 SYGVKD, per germline. The CDR3 runs to 13 residues. The DNA for the CDR3 is TGTGCCATCAGTGCGACAGCGTCCTACGAGCAGTACTTC. This gives the protein CAISATASYEQYF.

The chain recombines TRBV7-2 with TRBJ1-2; possible D gene TRBD1, 5 bases. This CDR3 comprises 15 residues. In germline, CDR1 is SGHTA, CDR2 FQGNSA. Deletions cut 2 bases from V and 5 bases from J, with 15 bases between. In DNA form, the CDR3 reads TGTGCCAGCAGCTTACACACGGGGCCAGTTTATGGCTACACCTTC. It yields the protein CASSLHTGPVYGYTF.

CDR3 loop: CASSIDRGGGTQYF. CDR3 bases: TGTGCCAGTAGTATAGATCGTGGGGGAGGGACCCAGTACTTC. The V and J genes are TRBV19 and TRBJ2-7, with a weak D call TRBD2 (6 bases). Gene TRBJ2-5 matches the end of the DNA better, so the J call may be wrong. Looked up from germline, CDR1 is LNHDA and CDR2 is SQIVND (reference sequence). The CDR3 is 14 amino acids.

The rearrangement uses TRBV5-1 and TRBJ2-7; either TRBD1 or TRBD2 may supply D (5 bases each). The CDR3 extends over 16 amino acids. Looked up from germline, CDR1 is SGHRS and CDR2 is YFSETQ. V was pared by 5 bases and J by 4 bases, with 22 bases between. CDR3 nucleotide sequence: TGCGCCAGCAGTCACGGGGCAGGCCCTGGGAGATACGAGCAGTACTTC. It translates to CASSHGAGPGRYEQYF. Full variable domain (remainder filled in from reference TRBV5-1 and TRBJ2-7): KAGVTQTPRYLIKTRGQQVTLSCSPISGHRSVSWYQQTPGQGLQFLFEYFSETQRNKGNFPGRFSGRQFSNSRSEMNVSTLELGDSALYLCASSHGAGPGRYEQYFGPGTRLTVT.

The rearrangement joins TRBV12-3 or TRBV12-4 to TRBJ2-7, with D tentatively TRBD1 (5 bases). The CDR3 sequence is 14 residues long. The ends were cut back, 2 bases at V and 6 bases at J, with 14 bases in the middle. Here the CDR3 reads CASSLRGSSIEQYF. The CDR3 bases are TGTGCCAGCAGTTTAAGGGGATCTAGTATCGAGCAGTACTTC.

Regarding this clonotype: A much larger clone sits a single nucleotide away, making a read error possible. The chain uses TRBV6-5 and TRBJ2-7; 7 bases line up with TRBD1. This CDR3 is built from 18 residues. CDR1 and CDR2 from the germline V gene are MNHEY and SVGAGI. Written as DNA, the CDR3 is TGTGCCAGCAGTTACCGTACTCCTCGGACAGGAACCGCCTACGAGCGGTACTTC. Its translation is CASSYRTPRTGTAYERYF.

This clonotype appeared many times. This chain joins TRBV6-1 and TRBJ2-5; 11 nucleotides agree with TRBD2. Germline-derived CDR1 and CDR2 are MNHNS and SASEGT. CDR3 length: 17 residues. Trimming cost V 4 bases and J 2 bases; bases outside gene matches: 9. DNA for the CDR3: TGTGCCAGCAGTGTCTCACCGGGACTAGCGGTGCAAGAGACCCAGTACTTC. Translation gives CASSVSPGLAVQETQYF.